This TCR beta chain was sequenced in a study of blood T cells in healthy people across ages. Study results and caveats: Naive T cell percentage and TCR beta diversity correlated strongly.

Donors gave 9 to 10 milliliters of peripheral blood apiece. Turning to this clonotype: Antigen specificity is unknown.

A sample-barcoded 5' primer and a J-beta primer mix were used in a second PCR of about 6 to 12 cycles. Carrying 12 random nucleotides, a template-switch adaptor labeled each individual cDNA molecule. TCRdb reanalysed the 5' RACE reads using MiXCR and keeps one entry per CDR3 protein. The sample gives around 1,000,000 distinct CDR3 sequences, around 25% of which show up once; around 0.75% is in the top ten. Germline V gene data show CDR1 as KGHSH and CDR2 as LQKENI. The CDR3 contains 14 residues. V was shortened by 2 bases and J by 5 bases, with 12 bases between the two germline ends. The sample was also linked to a second study, of T cells of mothers and their children.

This rearrangement joins TRBV18 to TRBJ2-5; D remains unclear. Sequenced: blood. The TCR originated in a girl aged 2 to 9 in good health. CDR3 DNA: TGTGCCAGCTCACCAAGGGTCGGTAAGGAGACCCAGTACTTC. Encoded protein: CASSPRVGKETQYF.